This T cell receptor beta chain is from a study of blood T cell repertoires in COVID-19. Overall study: The samples span acute and convalescent COVID-19 from the United States, Italy and Spain. In each case, the material was cDNA or gDNA derived from T cells, B-cell-depleted T cells, or PBMCs.

Original methodology: Amplification of reference gene primers provided the estimated nucleated cell counts. Here immunoSEQ multiplex PCR was the method, and the copy in TCRdb shows in-frame clones only, minus some. V, J and clone size are those of that table, while D and trimming were read from the DNA. Here the sample spans over 200,000 clones, approximately 86% being singletons. The CDR3 length is 13 residues. Germline V gene lookup returns CDR1 SGHNT and CDR2 YYREEE (reference sequence). Trimming pared 0 bases from V and 10 bases from J, leaving 11 bases between. The V gene is TRBV5-4, the J gene TRBJ2-1; D gene ambiguous. Sequencing was carried out using peripheral blood. The origin of this receptor is a woman aged 25 to 39 with acute or convalescent COVID-19. This CDR3 is CASSLGTNGEQFF. In DNA, the CDR3 is TGTGCCAGCAGCTTGGGTACTAATGGGGAGCAGTTCTTC.